This TCR beta chain was sequenced for a study of identical twins. Overall study findings and caveats: Twin-shared out-of-frame alpha sequences were enriched for low generation probability.

MiXCR, applied by TCRdb to the 5' RACE reads, yields one record per CDR3 protein. Here the sample spans approximately 280,000 distinct CDR3 sequences, less than 9% being singletons. At least ten counts were recorded for this clonotype. Its antigen is currently unknown. The CDR3 totals 18 residues. V was trimmed by 4 bases and J by 0 bases, leaving 21 bases between them. From germline, CDR1 is SGHKS and CDR2 YYEKEE (reference sequence). The same data also contributed to another study, on yellow fever vaccine responses in identical twins. That paper adds: Twins showed a vaccine T cell response that reportedly seemed partly convergent, partly personalized.

The specimen sequenced was memory (CD45RO+) T cells sorted from blood. The TCR comes from a woman between 18 and 29 years old in good health. The rearrangement joins TRBV5-5 to TRBJ2-3; no clear D gene. The CDR3 DNA sequence: TGTGCCAGCAGCCTCGGGTCTGTTTCCCATTCTAGCACAGATACGCAGTATTTT. This sequence encodes CASSLGSVSHSSTDTQYF.